This paragraph covers one T cell receptor (beta chain) sequence. Its antigen is unknown. The entry originates in a study of T cell responses to AZD1222 COVID-19 vaccine. Findings of the study overall: Spike-wide coverage was observed for vaccine-associated CD4 TCRs, with dominant responses at 160-218 and 743-854.

Trimming cost V 0 bases and J 4 bases; bases outside gene matches: 2. The CDR3 has 15 residues. The germline V gene encodes CDR1 SGHTA and CDR2 FQGNSA. Sequencing used immunoSEQ multiplex PCR; TCRdb keeps in-frame clones, though not all of them. The sample carries about 140,000 clones, about 93% recorded once. The clonotype comes from an adult who received the AZD1222 COVID-19 vaccine. The sample in question was peripheral blood, obtained 28 days after the second AZD1222 dose. The rearrangement joins TRBV7-2 to TRBJ2-1, with 8 bases matching TRBD2. CDR3 in amino acids: CASSLAGLDYNEQFF. In DNA, the CDR3 is TGTGCCAGCAGCTTAGCGGGACTAGATTACAATGAGCAGTTCTTC.